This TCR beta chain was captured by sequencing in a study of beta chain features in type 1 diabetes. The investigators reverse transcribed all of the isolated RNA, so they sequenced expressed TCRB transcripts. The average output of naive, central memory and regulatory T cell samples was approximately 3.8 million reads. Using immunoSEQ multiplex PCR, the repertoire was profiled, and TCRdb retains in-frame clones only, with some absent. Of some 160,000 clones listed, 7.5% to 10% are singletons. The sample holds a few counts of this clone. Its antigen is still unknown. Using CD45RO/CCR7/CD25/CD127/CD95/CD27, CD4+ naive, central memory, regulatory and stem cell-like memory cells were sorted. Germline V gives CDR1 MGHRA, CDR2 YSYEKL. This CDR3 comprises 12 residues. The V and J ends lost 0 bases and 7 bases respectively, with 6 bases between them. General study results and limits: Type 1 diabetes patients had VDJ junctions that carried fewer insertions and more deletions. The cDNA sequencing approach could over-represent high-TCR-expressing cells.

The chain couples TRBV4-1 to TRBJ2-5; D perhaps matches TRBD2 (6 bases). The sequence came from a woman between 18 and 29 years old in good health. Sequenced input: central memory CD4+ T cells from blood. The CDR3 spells CASSQDGGTQYF. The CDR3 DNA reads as TGCGCCAGCAGCCAAGACGGGGGGACCCAGTACTTC.